This note documents a single T cell receptor beta chain sequence. The germline gives CDR1 SQVTM, CDR2 ANQGSEA. This CDR3 is built from 14 residues. V lost 6 bases, J lost 9 bases, and 8 bases stayed unmatched. The data were obtained in a study of blood T cell repertoires in COVID-19. Study-wide background: Collection of acute and convalescent COVID-19 samples took place in the United States, Italy and Spain. PBMCs, B-cell-depleted T cells, or T cells were the source of the cDNA or gDNA that made up the material.

Method: immunoSEQ multiplex PCR; TCRdb's copy keeps in-frame clones and lacks some. The sample consists of 55,000 to 65,000 clones, around 80% of them appearing once. The source is a woman aged 55-70 years with acute or convalescent COVID-19. The V gene is TRBV29-1, the J gene TRBJ2-1; 13 bases agree with TRBD2. Sequencing input: peripheral blood. The CDR3 bases are TGCAGCGTCTCGACTAGCGGGGGGAAAAGTGAGCAGTTCTTC. This sequence encodes CSVSTSGGKSEQFF.